This TCR beta chain came from a study of cytomegalovirus exposure and HLA in healthy donors. Study-wide findings and caveats: The productive fraction for most TCR beta V segments was about 87% or about 30% in an earlier analysis.

Points on this clone: Its target is not known.

PCR amplification relied on 60 Vbeta primers (plus 13 Jbeta primers). The assay was immunoSEQ multiplex PCR, and TCRdb's table has in-frame clones only and misses some. The sample consists of approximately 150,000 clones, 88% of them appearing once. V was trimmed by 6 bases and J by 1 base, leaving 8 bases between them. This CDR3 is 13 amino acids long. The germline gives CDR1 MNHNS, CDR2 SASEGT. The sample taken for sequencing was PBMCs. The source of this sequence is a woman in her forties in good health and CMV-seronegative. V is TRBV6-1 and J is TRBJ2-3; D perhaps matches TRBD2 (5 bases). The CDR3 sequence is CASREEGTDTQYF. The CDR3 region has the DNA TGTGCCAGCAGGGAGGAGGGCACAGATACGCAGTATTTT.